This entry is about one TCR beta chain. Antigen specificity is unknown. This sample is drawn from a study of OX40 agonist ivuxolimab in advanced cancers. Overall study context: Prior checkpoint blockade (anti-PD-1, anti-PD-L1 or anti-CTLA-4) was permitted; about 40% had it. Partial responses were achieved by three patients, of whom one had hepatocellular carcinoma and two had cutaneous melanoma. Study-wide findings and caveats: Clonal expansion in partial responders at 0.1-3.0 mg/kg ranked among the lowest.

Patients were ruled out by autoimmune disease history or systemic immunosuppression. V was pared by 6 bases and J by 3 bases, with 7 bases of the junction left unmatched. The CDR3 totals 15 residues. Germline V CDR1 and CDR2: MDHEN, SYDVKM. Some clones are missing from TCRdb's copy, which holds only in-frame ones; the method was immunoSEQ multiplex PCR. The table lists about 73,000 clones, 88% of them singletons. This TCR derives from an adult with an advanced solid tumor such as melanoma, head and neck, liver or kidney cancer. Sequencing was performed on CD4+ or CD8+ T cells sorted from blood, taken in a trial of the OX40 agonist ivuxolimab. This chain joins TRBV28 and TRBJ1-5; 8 bases are a match to TRBD1. CDR3 nucleotide sequence: TGTGCCAGCAGCGCAGGGGGCCTGGACAATCAGCCCCAGCATTTT. It is translated as CASSAGGLDNQPQHF.